Listed here are 27 T cell receptor beta chains from one sample, sequenced in a study of T cells in Graves' hyperthyroidism and ophthalmopathy. RNA transcripts served as the template for amplifying TCR beta CDR3 regions. Using the HTBI primer set, a first-round RT-PCR was run on the TCR CDR3. TCRdb analysed the multiplex PCR reads with MiXCR anew, one entry per CDR3 protein. The sample has 350,000 or so distinct CDR3 sequences, approximately 17% seen once. The sample comprised blood. These receptor sequences come from a woman aged 25 to 45 with Graves' hyperthyroidism that later progressed to Graves' ophthalmopathy.

The table lists this clonotype with many counts. The chain combines TRBV28 with TRBJ2-7; 11 positions match TRBD2. The CDR3 covers 18 residues. Trimming cost V 3 bases and J 0 bases; bases outside gene matches: 10. CDR1 is MDHEN, CDR2 SYDVKM, per germline. CDR3 nucleotides: TGTGCCAGCAGTTTCCCGGGACTAGCGGACTTGAGCTCCTACGAGCAGTACTTC. Its translation: CASSFPGLADLSSYEQYF.

The table lists this clonotype with many counts. The chain couples TRBV20-1 to TRBJ1-1; possibly TRBD1 for D (6 bases). CDR1 and CDR2 from the germline V gene are DFQATT and SNEGSKA (reference sequence). The CDR3 consists of 16 residues. V was shortened by 5 bases and J by 3 bases, with 22 bases between the two germline ends. CDR3 in DNA: TGCAGTGCTGACCCGTTAACAGGGAGATTGTACACTGAAGCTTTCTTT. Protein: CSADPLTGRLYTEAFF.

In this sample, this clonotype turned up many times. V usage is TRBV4-2 and J usage is TRBJ2-2, with unresolved D. The CDR3 has 13 amino acids. With 1 base removed from V and 3 bases from J, the gap between germline ends came to 3 bases. Germline CDR1 reads LGHNA; CDR2 reads YNFKEQ. The CDR3 DNA reads as TGTGCCAGCAGCCAAGTCCACACCGGGGAGCTGTTTTTT. Its translation is CASSQVHTGELFF.

This clonotype was counted many times. This chain joins TRBV29-1 and TRBJ2-5, with 9 nucleotides matching TRBD1. Trimming removed 3 bases from V and 5 bases from J; junction bases left unmatched: 7. This CDR3 contains 14 residues. Germline values: CDR1 SQVTM, CDR2 ANQGSEA. This chain's CDR3 is CSVDPWTGAETQYF. The CDR3 DNA reads as TGCAGCGTTGACCCCTGGACAGGGGCGGAGACCCAGTACTTC.

The CDR3 reads CASRGVGDSNQPQHF. The CDR3 nucleotides read TGTGCCAGCAGGGGGGTGGGCGATAGCAATCAGCCCCAGCATTTT. The chain combines TRBV27 with TRBJ1-5; perhaps TRBD1 as D (5 bases). V lost 6 bases and J 0 bases, leaving 12 bases between the germline ends. This CDR3 spans 15 amino acids. Germline CDR1 MNHEY, CDR2 SMNVEV (reference sequence).

This clonotype was seen a few times. Lacking the conserved final phenylalanine or tryptophan, this CDR3 likely reflects a read error. The rearrangement links TRBV3-1 to TRBJ2-7, with D possibly TRBD2 on 6 matching bases. The ends were cut back, 1 base at V and 2 bases at J, with 12 bases in the middle. The CDR3 spans 15 residues. Germline V gene sequence: CDR1 LGHDT, CDR2 YNNKEL (reference sequence). CDR3 sequence: CASSQVFGSAYEQYL. The CDR3 bases are TGTGCCAGCAGCCAAGTTTTCGGGAGTGCCTACGAGCAGTACCTC.

This clonotype was seen many times. This chain links TRBV5-1 with TRBJ2-7, with TRBD1 matching 11 bases. CDR3 size: 15 residues. The V gene end was trimmed by 7 bases and the J gene end by 6 bases; junction bases not matched to a gene: 12. Germline loops: CDR1 SGHRS, CDR2 YFSETQ. CDR3 in amino acids: CASAVGRDRGSEQYF. The CDR3 nucleotides are TGCGCCAGCGCCGTCGGTCGGGACAGGGGGAGCGAGCAGTACTTC. The complete variable domain, with remaining parts taken from reference TRBV5-1 and TRBJ2-7, reads KAGVTQTPRYLIKTRGQQVTLSCSPISGHRSVSWYQQTPGQGLQFLFEYFSETQRNKGNFPGRFSGRQFSNSRSEMNVSTLELGDSALYLCASAVGRDRGSEQYFGPGTRLTVT.

This clonotype occurred many times. V and J are TRBV20-1 and TRBJ1-1; 7 bases agree with TRBD1. The CDR3 runs to 14 residues. The V and J ends lost 6 bases and 4 bases, in that order; junction bases with no gene match: 11. Germline loops: CDR1 DFQATT, CDR2 SNEGSKA (reference sequence). The chain's CDR3 is CSASLTGASTEAFF. For the CDR3, the DNA is TGCAGTGCGAGCCTTACAGGGGCGAGCACTGAAGCTTTCTTT.

V usage is TRBV6-1 and J usage is TRBJ2-7, with D unclear. The germline gives CDR1 MNHNS, CDR2 SASEGT. V was cut by 6 bases and J by 2 bases, with 11 bases left in between. CDR3 length: 13 amino acids. The CDR3, as DNA: TGTGCCAGCAGAAAAGGACGTACCTACGAGCAGTACTTC. Its protein is CASRKGRTYEQYF.

This clonotype was seen repeatedly, ten times or more. V gene TRBV20-1 combines with J gene TRBJ2-1; TRBD1 or TRBD2 may be the D gene (5 bases each). Germline CDR1 and CDR2: DFQATT and SNEGSKA (reference sequence). The CDR3 covers 15 residues. With 1 base removed from V and 2 bases from J, the gap between germline ends came to 12 bases. The CDR3 region has the DNA TGCAGTGCTAGAGGCGGAGAGGGGACCTACAATGAGCAGTTCTTC. Amino acid sequence: CSARGGEGTYNEQFF.

The sample holds a few counts of this clonotype. The chain has TRBV6-1 and TRBJ1-6; 7 bases line up with TRBD1. Trimming at V came to 4 bases and at J to 6 bases, leaving 6 bases not matched to a gene. Germline V gene sequence: CDR1 MNHNS, CDR2 SASEGT. The CDR3 is made up of 15 amino acids. The CDR3 coding sequence is TGTGCCAGCAGTGGTTGGACAGGCGGTAATTCACCCCTCCACTTT. Encoded protein: CASSGWTGGNSPLHF.

This clonotype appeared many times. The rearrangement joins TRBV12-3 or TRBV12-4 to TRBJ2-1, with TRBD2 matching over 10 bases. J was trimmed by 2 bases and V by 4 bases; bases with no gene match: 5. The length of the CDR3 is 16 residues. CDR3 amino acids: CASSSNSGGAYNEQFF. In DNA, the CDR3 is TGTGCCAGCAGTTCCAACAGCGGGGGGGCCTACAATGAGCAGTTCTTC.

This clonotype was found many times. The rearrangement joins TRBV25-1 to TRBJ2-7, with D possibly being TRBD2 (6 bases). Per germline, CDR1 MGHDK and CDR2 SYGVNS. The CDR3 runs to 15 residues. Trimming removed 0 bases from V and 4 bases from J, with 13 bases in between. The CDR3 DNA sequence: TGTGCCAGCAGTGAATATCAGGAGGGCCGTTACGAGCAGTACTTC. It translates to CASSEYQEGRYEQYF.

A few counts support this clonotype. This chain joins TRBV29-1 and TRBJ2-3, with 8 bases lining up with TRBD1. V was clipped by 6 bases and J by 3 bases; unmatched bases: 14. The V gene's germline CDR1 is SQVTM and CDR2 ANQGSEA. This CDR3 comprises 16 residues. CDR3 loop: CSVVYLSGGATDTQYF. DNA of the CDR3: TGCAGCGTGGTATACCTCTCAGGGGGCGCGACAGATACGCAGTATTTT.

The sample holds one count of this clonotype. The chain recombines TRBV6-2 or TRBV6-3 with TRBJ2-4; D remains ambiguous. CDR1 and CDR2 from the germline V gene are MNHEY and SVGEGT. The V end lost 0 bases, the J end lost 0 bases, and 21 bases lay between the germline ends. This CDR3 contains 20 residues. For the CDR3, the DNA is TGTGCCAGCAGTTACTCTGGGTACGGACCCTTTCGTAAAGCCAAAAACATTCAGTACTTC. As protein: CASSYSGYGPFRKAKNIQYF.

This clonotype was seen at least ten times. The chain joins TRBV6-1 to TRBJ1-1; D is uncertain. The V end was cut by 6 bases, the J end by 0 bases, with 14 bases between. The germline V gene has CDR1 MNHNS and CDR2 SASEGT. The CDR3 consists of 15 residues. CDR3 sequence reads: CASSSERTVNTEAFF. The CDR3 nucleotides read TGTGCCAGCAGCTCTGAGAGGACGGTGAACACTGAAGCTTTCTTT.

There are many counts of this clonotype. The chain combines TRBV2 with TRBJ1-2; the match to TRBD1 covers 8 bases. The length of the CDR3 is 15 residues. Germline assignment: CDR1 SNHLY and CDR2 FYNNEI. The trim removed 7 bases at V and 8 bases at J, leaving 15 bases unmatched. CDR3 in amino acids: CASNKLQSDREGYTF. The CDR3 coding sequence is TGTGCCAGCAATAAACTACAGTCGGACAGGGAGGGCTACACCTTC.

This clonotype was detected many times. The rearrangement uses TRBV15 and TRBJ2-7; TRBD2 matches at 14 bases. After removal of 2 bases from V and 2 bases from J, the junction contained 8 bases not matched to a gene. Germline CDR1 and CDR2: LNHNV and YYDKDF (reference sequence). The CDR3 has 18 amino acids. The CDR3 nucleotides are TGTGCCACCAGCAGACCAGGACTAGCGGGAGGTTGGGCCTACGAGCAGTACTTC. Its translation is CATSRPGLAGGWAYEQYF.

This clonotype was observed a few times. This chain uses TRBV11-2 with TRBJ1-3; D uncertain. Per germline, CDR1 SGHAT and CDR2 FQNNGV. The CDR3 runs to 14 residues. The ends were cut back, 1 base at V and 4 bases at J, with 8 bases in the middle. The DNA of the CDR3 is TGTGCCAGCAGCTTAGTAGAGTCGGGAAACACCATATATTTT. The encoded protein is CASSLVESGNTIYF.

This clonotype was seen at least ten times. The CDR3 here is CASSIWSGTSGKPGDTQYF. The CDR3 nucleotides read TGTGCCAGCAGCATCTGGTCGGGTACTAGCGGGAAACCCGGCGATACGCAGTATTTT. The chain combines TRBV7-9 with TRBJ2-3; TRBD2 aligns across 10 bases. The germline CDR1 and CDR2 sequences are SEHNR and FQNEAQ (reference sequence). The CDR3 is 19 amino acids. J gave up 6 bases and V 5 bases, and 20 bases lay outside the gene matches.

This clonotype has ten or more counts. The chain recombines TRBV19 with TRBJ1-5; D may be TRBD1 (6 bases). The CDR3 is 13 amino acids. V lost 6 bases, J lost 6 bases, and 12 bases lay in between. The germline gives CDR1 LNHDA, CDR2 SQIVND (reference sequence). This CDR3 reads CASSVQGGQPQHF. The CDR3 region has the DNA TGTGCCAGTAGCGTACAGGGCGGTCAGCCCCAGCATTTT. Combining the CDR3 with reference TRBV19 and TRBJ1-5 gives the whole variable domain DGGITQSPKYLFRKEGQNVTLSCEQNLNHDAMYWYRQDPGQGLRLIYYSQIVNDFQKGDIAEGYSVSREKKESFPLTVTSAQKNPTAFYLCASSVQGGQPQHFGDGTRLSIL.

This clonotype was counted many times. The V gene is TRBV5-1, the J gene TRBJ1-1; tentatively, D is TRBD1 (6 bases). Trimming cost V 1 base and J 4 bases, with 11 bases left between them. Germline lookup yields CDR1 SGHRS and CDR2 YFSETQ. This CDR3 has 14 residues. CDR3 in amino acids: CASSLQGRSTEAFF. CDR3 nucleotide sequence: TGCGCCAGCAGCTTGCAGGGGCGCAGCACTGAAGCTTTCTTT.

A few counts support this clonotype. The chain carries TRBV28 and TRBJ1-1; D is perhaps TRBD1 (5 bases). The CDR3 contains 14 residues. V lost 6 bases, J lost 1 base, and 12 bases lay in between. Germline CDR1 and CDR2: MDHEN and SYDVKM. DNA of the CDR3: TGTGCCAGCAGGCGCGGGACCCAGAACACTGAAGCTTTCTTT. Protein: CASRRGTQNTEAFF. The entire variable domain, with the rest obtained from reference TRBV28 and TRBJ1-1, is as follows: DVKVTQSSRYLVKRTGEKVFLECVQDMDHENMFWYRQDPGLGLRLIYFSYDVKMKEKGDIPEGYSVSREKKERFSLILESASTNQTSMYLCASRRGTQNTEAFFGQGTRLTVV.

This clonotype was seen a few times. The rearrangement joins TRBV29-1 to TRBJ2-7; D not certain. V lost 2 bases and J 6 bases, leaving 11 bases between the germline ends. Germline assignment: CDR1 SQVTM and CDR2 ANQGSEA. The CDR3 has 12 amino acids. In nucleotides, the CDR3 is TGCAGCGTTGAAAGTAAAGCTCTCGAGCAGTACTTC. It translates to CSVESKALEQYF.

In the case of this clonotype: A much more abundant neighbour one base away suggests this may be a read error. This rearrangement joins TRBV20-1 to TRBJ2-7; either TRBD1 or TRBD2 may fit D (5 bases each). The CDR3 is 13 amino acids. CDR1 is DFQATT, CDR2 SNEGSKA, per germline (reference sequence). The CDR3 reads CSARSGRHYEQHF. In nucleotides, the CDR3 is TGCAGTGCTAGATCAGGGAGACACTACGAGCAGCACTTC.

This clonotype was recorded many times. V is TRBV30 and J is TRBJ1-1; D is unclear. V was pared by 4 bases and J by 1 base, with 16 bases between. From germline, CDR1 is GTSNPN and CDR2 SVGIG (reference sequence). The CDR3 extends over 15 amino acids. The CDR3 region has the DNA TGTGCCTGGACCCCCCCTCAACAGAGGAACACTGAAGCTTTCTTT. Protein product: CAWTPPQQRNTEAFF. Full variable domain (rest looked up from reference TRBV30 and TRBJ1-1): SQTIHQWPATLVQPVGSPLSLECTVEGTSNPNLYWYRQAAGRGLQLLFYSVGIGQISSEVPQNLSASRPQDRQFILSSKKLLLSDSGFYLCAWTPPQQRNTEAFFGQGTRLTVV.

The table lists this clonotype with a few counts. The chain is built from TRBV25-1 and TRBJ2-7; D possibly matches TRBD1 or TRBD2 (5 bases each). The length of the CDR3 is 14 residues. V gave up 4 bases and J gave up 3 bases, with 13 bases separating them. From germline, CDR1 is MGHDK and CDR2 SYGVNS. Written as DNA, the CDR3 is TGTGCCAGCAGTGTCGGGACGGCGGACTACGAGCAGTACTTC. It encodes CASSVGTADYEQYF.